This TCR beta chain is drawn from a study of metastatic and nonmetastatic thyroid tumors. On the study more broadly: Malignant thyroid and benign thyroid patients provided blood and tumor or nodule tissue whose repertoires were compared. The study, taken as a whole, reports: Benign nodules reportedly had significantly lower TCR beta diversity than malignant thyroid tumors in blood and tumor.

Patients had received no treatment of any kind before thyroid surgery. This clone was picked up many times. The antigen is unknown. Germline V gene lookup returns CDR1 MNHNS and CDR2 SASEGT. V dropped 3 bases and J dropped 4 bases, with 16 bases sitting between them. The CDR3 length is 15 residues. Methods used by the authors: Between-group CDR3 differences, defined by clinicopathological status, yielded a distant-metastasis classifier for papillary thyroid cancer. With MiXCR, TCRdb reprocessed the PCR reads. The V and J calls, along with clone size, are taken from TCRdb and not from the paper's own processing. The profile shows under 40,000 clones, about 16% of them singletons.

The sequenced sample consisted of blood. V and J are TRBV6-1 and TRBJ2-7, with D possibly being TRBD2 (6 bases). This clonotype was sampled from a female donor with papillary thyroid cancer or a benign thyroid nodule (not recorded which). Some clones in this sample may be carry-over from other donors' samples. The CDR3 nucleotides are TGTGCCAGCAGTGACCGCGAGCGGGCAAGTTACGAGCAGTACTTC. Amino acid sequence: CASSDRERASYEQYF.